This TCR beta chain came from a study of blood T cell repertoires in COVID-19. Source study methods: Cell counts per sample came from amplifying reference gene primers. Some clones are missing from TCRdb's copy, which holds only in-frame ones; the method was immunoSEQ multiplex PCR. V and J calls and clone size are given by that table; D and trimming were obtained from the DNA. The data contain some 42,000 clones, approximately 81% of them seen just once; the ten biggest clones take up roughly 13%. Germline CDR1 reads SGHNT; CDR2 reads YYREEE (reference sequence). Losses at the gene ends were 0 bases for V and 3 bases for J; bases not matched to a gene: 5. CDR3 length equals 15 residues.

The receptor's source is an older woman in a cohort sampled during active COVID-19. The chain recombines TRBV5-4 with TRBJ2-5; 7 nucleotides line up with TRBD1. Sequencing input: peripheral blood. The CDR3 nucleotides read TGTGCCAGCAGCTTGGCCGGGACAGCCAAAGAGACCCAGTACTTC. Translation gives CASSLAGTAKETQYF.